Given below is one T cell receptor beta chain in context. Its antigen is currently unknown. The data were obtained in a study of CD8+ T cells in alopecia areata. Study results and caveats: Persistence of many expanded lesional clones was seen in scalp and blood during tofacitinib. The study found TCR sharing across patients less clear than in mice, possibly for HLA reasons.

Specified treatment: oral pan-JAK inhibitor, 5-10 mg twice daily. V was clipped by 3 bases and J by 4 bases; unmatched bases: 5. The length of the CDR3 is 16 residues. CDR1 and CDR2 from the germline V gene are KGHSH and LQKENI. Sequencing templates came from extracted RNA that was reverse transcribed into cDNA. Repertoires were generated with immunoSEQ multiplex PCR, while TCRdb's copy carries only in-frame clones and drops some. The sample yields about 140,000 clones, 70% to 90% seen once. The chain couples TRBV18 to TRBJ2-2, with 10 bases identical to TRBD1. Sequenced here: CD8+ T cells sorted from blood, sampled at week 4, from a patient treated with tofacitinib. This TCR came from a human donor with alopecia areata. CDR3 coding DNA: TGTGCCAGCTCACCGCAGGGGACAGGGGCCACCGGGGAGCTGTTTTTT. Residues: CASSPQGTGATGELFF.